This TCR beta chain was obtained from a study of blood T cell repertoires in COVID-19. CDR1 SGDLS and CDR2 YYNGEE come from the germline V gene. The CDR3 consists of 15 residues. With 3 bases removed from V and 4 bases from J, the gap between germline ends came to 14 bases. Repertoires were generated with immunoSEQ multiplex PCR, while TCRdb's copy carries only in-frame clones and drops some. The sample shows 110,000 or so clones, approximately 81% of them seen only once. V usage is TRBV9 and J usage is TRBJ1-3; D is ambiguous. The TCR was taken from a man aged 55-75 years with acute or convalescent COVID-19. The sequenced sample was peripheral blood. CDR3 residues: CASSGPQAFGNTIYF. CDR3 DNA sequence: TGTGCCAGCAGCGGCCCCCAGGCCTTCGGAAACACCATATATTTT.